The following is a T cell receptor beta chain sequence with its context. No antigen is known for it. This specimen belongs to a study of cytomegalovirus exposure and HLA in healthy donors. General study findings and limits: Later analysis identified several of the most significant clusters that appeared linked to common viral pathogens. Through in vitro validation, a few CMV-associated chains were shown to be specific for CMV antigens. Analysis performed later showed TCR beta chains linked to HLA being more clonally expanded than equally common others. As a later analysis revealed, most CMV-associated TCR beta chains appeared HLA-restricted.

CDR3 length: 14 residues. V lost 1 base, J lost 7 bases, and 13 bases lay in between. The germline V gene encodes CDR1 SEHNR and CDR2 FQNEAQ (reference sequence). The study ran its PCR with 60 Vbeta and 13 Jbeta primers. Clones were read by immunoSEQ multiplex PCR, and TCRdb kept only the in-frame ones, dropping some. Of some 170,000 clones listed, about four fifths are singletons. The TCR was taken from a woman aged 18-29 years in good health and CMV-seropositive. This chain links TRBV7-9 with TRBJ1-1, with D hard to call. The sequenced sample consisted of PBMCs. The CDR3 here is CASSLVITRSEAFF. The CDR3, as DNA: TGTGCCAGCAGCTTAGTAATCACCCGGAGTGAAGCTTTCTTT.